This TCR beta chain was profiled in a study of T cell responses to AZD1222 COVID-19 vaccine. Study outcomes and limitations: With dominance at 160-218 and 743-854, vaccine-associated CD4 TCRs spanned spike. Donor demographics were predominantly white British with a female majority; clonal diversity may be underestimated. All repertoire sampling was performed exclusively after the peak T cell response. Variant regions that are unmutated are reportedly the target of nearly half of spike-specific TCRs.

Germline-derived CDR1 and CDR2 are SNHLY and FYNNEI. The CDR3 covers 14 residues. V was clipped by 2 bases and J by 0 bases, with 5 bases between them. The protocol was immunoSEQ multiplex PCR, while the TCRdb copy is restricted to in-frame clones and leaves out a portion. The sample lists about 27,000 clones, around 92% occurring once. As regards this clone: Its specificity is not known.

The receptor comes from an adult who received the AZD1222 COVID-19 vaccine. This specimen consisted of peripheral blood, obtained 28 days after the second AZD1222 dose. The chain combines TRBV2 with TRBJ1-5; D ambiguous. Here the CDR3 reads CASSERDSNQPQHF. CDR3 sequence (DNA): TGTGCCAGCAGTGAAAGGGATAGCAATCAGCCCCAGCATTTT.